This paragraph covers one T cell receptor beta chain sequence. The CDR3 contains 12 residues. The V and J ends lost 4 bases and 5 bases respectively, with 7 bases between them. Germline CDR1 SGHRS, CDR2 YFSETQ. This sample was included in a study of blood T cell repertoires in COVID-19. The table came from immunoSEQ multiplex PCR; TCRdb's copy has only in-frame clones and leaves some out. The table lists 210,000 or so clones, around nine tenths of them singletons. The sequence derives from a man aged 35-49 years with acute or convalescent COVID-19. Sequencing input: peripheral blood. The chain has TRBV5-1 and TRBJ2-1; D gene uncertain. The CDR3 DNA reads TGCGCCAGCAGCGGCACACACAATGAGCAGTTCTTC. Its protein is CASSGTHNEQFF.